This T cell receptor beta chain was identified during a study of response to subunit inactivated influenza vaccine. A single record per CDR3 protein comes from TCRdb applying MiXCR to the RT-PCR reads. Here the sample spans about 500,000 distinct CDR3 sequences, 10% to 15% being singletons. Of note for this clonotype: The target antigen is unknown.

General observations from the study: Authors suggested seasonal influenza vaccinations each recruit few new T cells.

This sequence originates from a man aged 50 or older who received an inactivated influenza vaccine. Source: PBMCs from blood, taken about 40 days after vaccination.

CDR3 in amino acids: CASSLDANTEAFF. DNA of the CDR3: TGTGCCAGCAGCTTAGACGCGAACACTGAAGCTTTCTTT. This sequence joins TRBV11-2 and TRBJ1-1; D is uncertain. Germline CDR1 SGHAT, CDR2 FQNNGV. There are 13 residues in the CDR3. V was pared by 0 bases and J by 1 base, with 3 bases between.